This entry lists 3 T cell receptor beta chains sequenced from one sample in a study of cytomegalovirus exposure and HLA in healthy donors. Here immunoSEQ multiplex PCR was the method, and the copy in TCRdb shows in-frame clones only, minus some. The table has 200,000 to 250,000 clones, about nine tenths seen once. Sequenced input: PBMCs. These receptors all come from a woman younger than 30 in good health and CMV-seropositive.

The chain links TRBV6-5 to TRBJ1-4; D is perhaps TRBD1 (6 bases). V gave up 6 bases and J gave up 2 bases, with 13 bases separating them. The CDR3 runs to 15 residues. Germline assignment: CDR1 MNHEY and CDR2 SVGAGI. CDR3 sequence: CASRQAGATNEKLFF. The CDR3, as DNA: TGTGCCAGCAGGCAAGCAGGGGCCACTAATGAAAAACTGTTTTTT.

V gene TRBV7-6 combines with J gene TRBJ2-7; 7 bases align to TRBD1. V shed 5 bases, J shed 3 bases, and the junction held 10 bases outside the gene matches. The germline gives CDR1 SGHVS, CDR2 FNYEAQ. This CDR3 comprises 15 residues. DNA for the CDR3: TGTGCCAGCAGCCCTGAGAAGGGACAGCTCTACGAGCAGTACTTC. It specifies CASSPEKGQLYEQYF.

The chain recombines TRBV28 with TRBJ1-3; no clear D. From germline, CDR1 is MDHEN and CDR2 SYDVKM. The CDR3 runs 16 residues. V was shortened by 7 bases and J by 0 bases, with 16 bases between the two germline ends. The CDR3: CASNVREAVSGNTIYF. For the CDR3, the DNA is TGTGCCAGCAACGTGCGGGAGGCGGTCTCTGGAAACACCATATATTTT.